The present T cell receptor (beta chain) was sequenced within a study of T cell repertoires in cytomegalovirus infection. Study overall: Public TCR beta signatures indicated both CMV infection and matching HLA type.

The CDR3 sequence is 13 residues long. The V and J ends lost 5 bases and 5 bases, in that order; junction bases with no gene match: 5. This clonotype has at least ten counts. The antigen is not known. TCRdb used MiXCR to reprocess the reads, holding one entry per CDR3 protein. The table has about 110,000 distinct CDR3 sequences, 25% to 30% seen once. The chain has TRBV12-3 or TRBV12-4 and TRBJ1-1, with 7 nucleotides matching TRBD1. This specimen consisted of CD8+ T cells from cultured PBMCs, obtained from culture after CMV antigen stimulation. This TCR came from a human donor in good health (CMV status not recorded). Some clones in this sample may be carry-over from other donors' samples. The CDR3 sequence is CASSDRVVTEAFF. DNA for the CDR3: TGTGCCAGCAGTGACAGGGTAGTAACTGAAGCTTTCTTT.